These 11 T cell receptor beta chains were sequenced from one sample in a study of T cells expressing NK-cell markers. No DNA is given; TCRdb re-called the 5' RACE reads and lists each CDR3 protein once. Its clone listing holds around 110,000 distinct CDR3 sequences. Specimen: blood T cells: a sorted CD56 or NKG2C T cell subset, CD4+ or CD8+ T cells, or bulk PBMC T cells (not recorded which). Source of these receptors: a woman aged 18-70 years in good health.

The rearrangement links TRBV12-3 or TRBV12-4 to TRBJ1-1; TCRdb names TRBD1, which stays unverified in the absence of DNA. CDR3 size: 18 residues. The CDR3 reads CASSPLRDRGTIDTEAFF.

The chain couples TRBV4-3 to TRBJ2-5; TCRdb designates TRBD2, a call that cannot be tested without DNA. CDR1 and CDR2 (germline): LGHNA, YSLEER. There are 15 residues in the CDR3. The CDR3 reads CASSQGLAGSETQYF.

The chain couples TRBV23-1 to TRBJ2-3; the D call of TRBD1 rests on TCRdb alone, since no DNA is present to check it. Being an ORF, TRBV23-1 has a function that is uncertain. There are 18 residues in the CDR3. CDR3 loop: CASSQSGAVGALTDTQYF.

This chain joins TRBV7-9 and TRBJ2-7; TCRdb outputs TRBD1, but without DNA this stays unchecked. CDR1 is SEHNR and CDR2 is FQNEAQ in the germline V gene (reference sequence). This CDR3 contains 13 residues. CDR3: CASSLDRAYEQYF.

J is TRBJ2-3 and V is TRBV9. The CDR3 spans 15 residues. CDR1 SGDLS and CDR2 YYNGEE come from the germline V gene. The CDR3 reads CASSVGGSYTDTQYF.

V gene TRBV11-2 combines with J gene TRBJ2-4. The germline V gene encodes CDR1 SGHAT and CDR2 FQNNGV. The CDR3 totals 15 residues. CDR3 amino acids: CASSLDRAAKNIQYF.

The genes are TRBV27 and TRBJ1-2. This CDR3 region has 16 residues. Germline V gene data show CDR1 as MNHEY and CDR2 as SMNVEV (reference sequence). CDR3: CASSSRKQGPSYGYTF.

The chain has TRBV6-5 and TRBJ2-5. From germline, CDR1 is MNHEY and CDR2 SVGAGI. The CDR3 is made up of 12 amino acids. The CDR3 region is CASTAAQETQYF.

V and J are TRBV27 and TRBJ1-1. This CDR3 is 14 amino acids long. Germline CDR1 and CDR2: MNHEY and SMNVEV (reference sequence). CDR3 region: CASSRAQGNTEAFF.

V usage is TRBV21-1 and J usage is TRBJ2-1; checking the TCRdb D call of TRBD1 is not possible without DNA. TRBV21-1 is noted as a pseudogene. The CDR3 extends over 17 amino acids. CDR3 sequence: CASSRPWDREGYNEQFF.

The rearrangement uses TRBV12-3 or TRBV12-4 and TRBJ1-2; the D call of TRBD1 rests on TCRdb alone, since no DNA is present to check it. The CDR3 covers 14 residues. CDR3 amino acids: CASEGTGDPLGYTF.